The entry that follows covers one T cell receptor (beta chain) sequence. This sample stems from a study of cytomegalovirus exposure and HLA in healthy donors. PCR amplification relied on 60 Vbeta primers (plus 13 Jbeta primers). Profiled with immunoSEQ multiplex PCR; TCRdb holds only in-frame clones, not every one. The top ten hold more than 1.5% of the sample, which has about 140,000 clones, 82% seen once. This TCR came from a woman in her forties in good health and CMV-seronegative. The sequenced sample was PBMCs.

The CDR3 is CASSPRWQGSSYNEQFF. The CDR3 coding sequence is TGTGCCAGCAGCCCGAGGTGGCAGGGAAGCTCCTACAATGAGCAGTTCTTC. The rearrangement links TRBV9 to TRBJ2-1; TRBD1 is a possible D gene (5 bases). This CDR3 spans 17 amino acids. Germline CDR1 SGDLS, CDR2 YYNGEE. Trimming took off 4 bases at V and 0 bases at J, with 17 bases between the two ends.